This T cell receptor (beta chain) was documented in a study of T cell responses to AZD1222 COVID-19 vaccine. CDR3 size: 14 residues. CDR1 is SGHAT, CDR2 FQNNGV, per germline. The V end lost 6 bases, the J end lost 6 bases, and 17 bases lay between the germline ends. The study, taken as a whole, reports: Among the donors, most were white British and more were female, and clonal diversity was possibly underestimated.

On this clone itself: What it binds is unknown.

This table comes from immunoSEQ multiplex PCR, and its TCRdb copy is limited to in-frame clones, with some not included. The sample lists 110,000 to 150,000 clones, 80% to 90% occurring once. The sequence came from an adult in good health. Material: peripheral blood, obtained on day 0 of AZD1222 vaccination. The rearrangement uses TRBV11-2 and TRBJ1-1; the D is unclear. The CDR3 DNA is TGTGCCAGCAGGTTGACCTCGGAAGGCGCTGAAGCTTTCTTT. The encoded protein is CASRLTSEGAEAFF. Combining the CDR3 with reference TRBV11-2 and TRBJ1-1 gives the whole variable domain EAGVAQSPRYKIIEKRQSVAFWCNPISGHATLYWYQQILGQGPKLLIQFQNNGVVDDSQLPKDRFSAERLKGVDSTLKIQPAKLEDSAVYLCASRLTSEGAEAFFGQGTRLTVV.